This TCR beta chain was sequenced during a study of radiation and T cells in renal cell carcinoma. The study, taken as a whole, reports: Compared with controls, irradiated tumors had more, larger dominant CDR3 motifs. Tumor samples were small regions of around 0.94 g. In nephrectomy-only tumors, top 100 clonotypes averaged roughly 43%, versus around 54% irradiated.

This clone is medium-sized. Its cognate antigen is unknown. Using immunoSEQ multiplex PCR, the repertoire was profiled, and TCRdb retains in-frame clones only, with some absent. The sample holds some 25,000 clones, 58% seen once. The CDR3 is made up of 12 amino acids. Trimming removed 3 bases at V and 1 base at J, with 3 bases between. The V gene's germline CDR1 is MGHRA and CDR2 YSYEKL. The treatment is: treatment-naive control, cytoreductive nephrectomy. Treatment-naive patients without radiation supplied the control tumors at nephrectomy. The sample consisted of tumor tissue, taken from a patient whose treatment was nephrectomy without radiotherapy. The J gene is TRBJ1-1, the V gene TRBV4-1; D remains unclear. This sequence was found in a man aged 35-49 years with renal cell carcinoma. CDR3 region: CASSQRNTEAFF. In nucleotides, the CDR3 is TGCGCCAGCAGCCAGAGGAACACTGAAGCTTTCTTT.